This T cell receptor beta chain was profiled in a study of T cells in Graves' hyperthyroidism and ophthalmopathy. Study-wide results and caveats: Separation of ophthalmopathy from stable hyperthyroidism was achieved by a 13 V-J model.

Germline values: CDR1 MNHNS, CDR2 SASEGT. This CDR3 region has 15 residues. With 9 bases clipped from V and 3 bases from J, the junction kept 10 bases outside the gene matches. Amplification yielded TCR beta CDR3 regions, with RNA transcripts as the source. The TCR CDR3 was amplified in a first-round RT-PCR using the HTBI primer set. One entry per CDR3 protein, called by TCRdb with MiXCR from the multiplex PCR reads. The sample has roughly 580,000 distinct CDR3 sequences, approximately 15% seen once; the top ten hold almost 6%. At least ten counts were recorded for this clonotype. Its antigen is not identified.

The V and J genes are TRBV6-1 and TRBJ1-4, with 7 bases lining up with TRBD1. The source material was blood. The TCR comes from a woman in her 30s with Graves' hyperthyroidism that later progressed to Graves' ophthalmopathy. The CDR3 DNA follows: TGTGCCAGTTGGGACAGTTCCGTATCTAATGAAAAACTGTTTTTT. This translates into CASWDSSVSNEKLFF.